This T cell receptor (beta chain) comes out of a study of blood T cell repertoires in COVID-19. Per the study methods: Reference gene primer amplification gave estimated nucleated cell counts. The assay was immunoSEQ multiplex PCR, and TCRdb's table has in-frame clones only and misses some. V, J and clone size are those of that table, while D and trimming were read from the DNA. This sample carries about 53,000 clones, approximately 80% of them seen once, and the ten largest clones take about two fifths. V lost 9 bases and J 0 bases, leaving 14 bases between the germline ends. Germline V gene lookup returns CDR1 MDHEN and CDR2 SYDVKM. This CDR3 contains 14 residues.

Sequenced input: peripheral blood. This clonotype originated in a man aged 65-85 years with active or convalescent COVID-19. J is TRBJ1-1 and V is TRBV28; D call uncertain. The CDR3 sequence is CASSRREMNTEAFF. CDR3 DNA: TGTGCCAGTTCCCGGCGGGAGATGAACACTGAAGCTTTCTTT.